These T cell receptor beta chains were read from a single sample in a study of blood T cell repertoires in COVID-19. The assay was immunoSEQ multiplex PCR, and TCRdb's table has in-frame clones only and misses some. The data show about 280,000 clones, with about nine tenths seen just once and less than 3% held by the top ten. The sample was peripheral blood. Source of these receptors: a woman aged 30 to 39 with active or convalescent COVID-19. The conserved cysteine and the conserved F or W are not part of the CDR3 here. Some rows mark clone size as missing; the rest say once, few, many or name a class of expanded clone.

clone_size	v_call	j_call	cdr3_aa
NA	TRBV20-1	TRBJ1-1	SASAQWDRGLAF
NA	TRBV14	TRBJ2-1	ASSRTQGSYNEQF
NA	TRBV30	TRBJ1-2	AWTSGRDRGFRWGYT
once	TRBV5-4	TRBJ1-1	ASSLLNQGVGTEAF
NA	TRBV7-8	TRBJ1-2	ASSLVSSNYGYT
NA	TRBV30	TRBJ1-6	AWSPRQGGVSPLH
once	TRBV5-1	TRBJ1-6	ASSLGPQGAMGSPLH
few	TRBV10-3	TRBJ1-2	AISESGQGGYGYT
NA	TRBV30	TRBJ1-6	AWSTGTGIYNSPLH
NA	TRBV18	TRBJ2-6	ASSRGQGPSGANVLT
NA	TRBV28	TRBJ2-3	ASSLMRGGTDTQY
NA	TRBV6-2/TRBV6-3	TRBJ1-1	ASSQRTGGKGAF
NA	TRBV29-1	TRBJ1-1	SVVLFGGGTEAF
NA	TRBV15	TRBJ1-2	ATSREGHYGYT
NA	TRBV15	TRBJ2-5	ATSREGQSREKTQY
NA	TRBV13	TRBJ2-3	ASSPHWLLAGASSTDTQY
NA	TRBV29-1	TRBJ1-5	SVQFLNQPQH
NA	TRBV20-1	TRBJ2-1	SAGPGGRWF
NA	TRBV14	TRBJ2-3	ASSQTPDWKDTQY
NA	TRBV3-1/TRBV3-2	TRBJ1-2	ASSQASLIGGYT
NA	TRBV4-3	TRBJ1-1	ASSHIRQGYSIEAF
NA	TRBV15	TRBJ2-1	ATREGGSPLYNEQF
NA	TRBV10-2	TRBJ1-3	ASSEMRGTGNTIY
NA	TRBV5-4	TRBJ1-2	ASSSGAQNYGYT
NA	TRBV7-3	TRBJ1-2	ASSQAGAVTGYT
NA	TRBV30	TRBJ2-7	AWSDGQGPGEQY